This T cell receptor (beta chain) originates from a study of T cell responses to AZD1222 COVID-19 vaccine. Measured with immunoSEQ multiplex PCR; TCRdb has only the in-frame clones, and not every one. The table has 150,000 to 200,000 clones, about 92% seen once. As regards this clone: The antigen remains unidentified.

Study outcomes and limitations: Nearly half of the spike-specific TCRs reportedly recognize variant regions that carry no mutations. A rise in Spike-specific TCR breadth and depth followed two AZD1222 doses.

The CDR3 runs to 15 residues. V lost 4 bases and J lost 6; bases outside the gene matches: 8. CDR1 and CDR2 from the germline V gene are SGHRS and YFSETQ. The receptor was isolated from an adult who received the AZD1222 COVID-19 vaccine. The J gene is TRBJ2-1, the V gene TRBV5-1, with 9 bases aligning to TRBD1. Sequencing used peripheral blood, obtained 28 days after the second AZD1222 dose. The CDR3, as DNA: TGCGCCAGCAGCCTCCCGGACAGGGGTCGCAATGAGCAGTTCTTC. This gives the protein CASSLPDRGRNEQFF.